These 28 T cell receptor beta chains originate from one sample sequenced in a study of T cells in Graves' hyperthyroidism and ophthalmopathy. RNA transcripts provided the source from which TCR beta CDR3 regions were amplified. With the HTBI primer set, the TCR CDR3 went through a first round of RT-PCR. TCRdb processed the multiplex PCR reads anew with MiXCR; each CDR3 protein has one entry. This sample has 550,000 to 800,000 distinct CDR3 sequences; roughly 15% occur once, and the top ten carry around 7.7%. Sequencing used blood. The source of these receptors is a man between 18 and 29 years old with Graves' hyperthyroidism.

This clonotype was counted ten times or more. The chain uses TRBV3-1 and TRBJ2-3; D tentatively reads TRBD1 or TRBD2 (5 bases each). Germline lookup yields CDR1 LGHDT and CDR2 YNNKEL (reference sequence). CDR3 length: 13 amino acids. The V end was cut by 4 bases, the J end by 8 bases, with 13 bases between. The CDR3 protein is CASSRRGVGTQYF. DNA for the CDR3: TGTGCCAGCAGCCGCCGAGGGGTCGGTACGCAGTATTTT.

This clonotype was counted between two and nine times. The chain couples TRBV20-1 to TRBJ2-4; D is perhaps TRBD2 (5 bases). CDR1 is DFQATT, CDR2 SNEGSKA, per germline (reference sequence). CDR3 length: 13 amino acids. Deletions cut 1 base from V and 2 bases from J, with 6 bases between. CDR3 sequence (DNA): TGCAGTGCTAGAGTAGCGACCAAAAACATTCAGTACTTC. Protein sequence: CSARVATKNIQYF.

In its sample, this clonotype was seen many times. The chain recombines TRBV28 with TRBJ2-5, with no clear D. The V gene's germline CDR1 is MDHEN and CDR2 SYDVKM. Between the trimmed V and J ends, which lost 5 bases and 2 bases, there was a span of 9 bases. CDR3 length equals 13 residues. DNA of the CDR3: TGTGCCAGCAGTAGCGTCGGACAAGAGACCCAGTACTTC. It codes for CASSSVGQETQYF.

The V gene is TRBV12-3 or TRBV12-4, the J gene TRBJ2-5; D uncertain. This CDR3 spans 13 amino acids. V was cut by 1 base and J by 5 bases, with 8 bases left in between. Written as DNA, the CDR3 is TGTGCCAGCAGTTTAGTACGGGCCGAGACCCAGTACTTC. Protein: CASSLVRAETQYF.

This clonotype was picked up a small number of times. V is TRBV24-1 and J is TRBJ2-4; D gene unclear. V was trimmed by 0 bases and J by 3 bases, leaving 2 bases between them. CDR3 size: 13 residues. The germline V gene encodes CDR1 KGHDR and CDR2 SFDVKD. CDR3 in DNA: TGTGCCACCAGTGATTTGGTCAAAAACATTCAGTACTTC. Its protein is CATSDLVKNIQYF.

Only a few counts were recorded for this clonotype. This chain connects TRBV7-3 to TRBJ2-1; no firm D call. This CDR3 has 12 residues. V shed 2 bases and J shed 8 bases, with 7 bases lying between them. Germline assignment: CDR1 SGHTA and CDR2 FQGTGA. As DNA, the CDR3 is TGTGCCAGCAGCTTACACCCGGATGAGCAGTTCTTC. It encodes CASSLHPDEQFF.

The chain uses TRBV29-1 and TRBJ2-5, with D possibly called TRBD1 or TRBD2 (6 bases each). V dropped 3 bases and J dropped 5 bases, with 13 bases sitting between them. The CDR3 runs to 13 residues. CDR1 SQVTM and CDR2 ANQGSEA come from the germline V gene. The CDR3 DNA reads TGCAGCGTTGATAAGGGGGGAGCGGAGACCCAGTACTTC. This gives the protein CSVDKGGAETQYF. The whole variable domain, remainder taken from reference TRBV29-1 and TRBJ2-5, is SAVISQKPSRDICQRGTSLTIQCQVDSQVTMMFWYRQQPGQSLTLIATANQGSEATYESGFVIDKFPISRPNLTFSTLTVSNMSPEDSSIYLCSVDKGGAETQYFGPGTRLLVL.

J is TRBJ2-5 and V is TRBV6-1; possibly TRBD1 or TRBD2 for D (5 bases each). Trimming left V 4 bases short and J 5 bases short, with 20 bases between. This CDR3 comprises 16 residues. The V gene's germline CDR1 is MNHNS and CDR2 SASEGT. This chain's CDR3 is CASSAQGTRWGETQYF. The CDR3 bases are TGTGCCAGCAGTGCACAAGGGACGCGGTGGGGTGAGACCCAGTACTTC.

This clonotype showed up just a few times. This chain uses TRBV28 with TRBJ2-7, with D possibly being TRBD1 (7 bases). V shed 10 bases and J shed 2 bases, with 18 bases lying between them. In germline, CDR1 is MDHEN, CDR2 SYDVKM. The CDR3 is 14 residues long. CDR3 protein: CATRGEPHTYEQYF. CDR3 nucleotides: TGTGCCACCAGGGGGGAGCCGCACACCTACGAGCAGTACTTC.

In its sample, this clonotype was seen many times. The V gene is TRBV7-2, the J gene TRBJ2-3, with TRBD2 identical over 12 bases. The CDR3 contains 17 residues. J gave up 2 bases and V 6 bases, and 9 bases lay outside the gene matches. The germline gives CDR1 SGHTA, CDR2 FQGNSA. The CDR3 spells CASSHPRLAGDTDTQYF. The DNA for the CDR3 is TGTGCCAGCAGTCACCCGAGACTAGCGGGGGACACAGATACGCAGTATTTT.

This clonotype turned up a few times. The chain couples TRBV10-3 to TRBJ1-1; tentatively, D is TRBD1 (5 bases). The length of the CDR3 is 14 residues. V was pared by 5 bases and J by 5 bases, with 15 bases between. Germline loops: CDR1 ENHRY, CDR2 SYGVKD. The CDR3 nucleotides read TGTGCCATCAGTCCGACAGAGGGGCGAACTGAAGCTTTCTTT. It translates to CAISPTEGRTEAFF.

This clonotype was counted between two and nine times. This may be a read error: a much more frequent sequence differs by one nucleotide. The chain links TRBV28 to TRBJ2-7; 9 bases map to TRBD2. Germline trimming cut 1 base from V and 5 bases from J; bases unmatched to any gene: 6. The CDR3 covers 15 residues. Germline V lookup: CDR1 MDHEN, CDR2 SYDVKM. DNA for the CDR3: TGTGCCAGCAGTTTATTCGGTAGCGGGAGAAACGAGCAGTACTTC. It translates to CASSLFGSGRNEQYF.

This chain links TRBV7-8 with TRBJ2-4, with D possibly matching TRBD2 (5 bases). Germline-derived CDR1 and CDR2 are SGHVS and FQNEAQ. The CDR3 sequence is 14 residues long. The germline V and J ends were trimmed by 5 bases and 7 bases, with 15 bases remaining between them. CDR3 in amino acids: CASSLGLITNIQYF. The CDR3 coding sequence is TGTGCCAGCAGCCTAGGACTGATAACCAACATTCAGTACTTC.

This clonotype has ten or more counts. The V and J genes are TRBV20-1 and TRBJ2-1; the match to TRBD2 covers 8 bases. V shed 3 bases, J shed 6 bases, and the junction held 7 bases outside the gene matches. Germline V gene sequence: CDR1 DFQATT, CDR2 SNEGSKA (reference sequence). The CDR3 is 14 residues long. CDR3 protein: CSARRGAGSNEQFF. The CDR3 coding sequence is TGCAGTGCTAGGCGGGGGGCGGGGTCCAATGAGCAGTTCTTC.

The V and J genes are TRBV20-1 and TRBJ2-3; D possibly matches TRBD1 or TRBD2 (5 bases each). V lost 1 base and J lost 0, with 11 bases in between. The CDR3 consists of 15 residues. Germline V CDR1 and CDR2: DFQATT, SNEGSKA (reference sequence). Written as DNA, the CDR3 is TGCAGTGCTAGAGCGGGACGGCCTAGCACAGATACGCAGTATTTT. Its protein product is CSARAGRPSTDTQYF.

Only a few counts were recorded for this clonotype. V and J are TRBV19 and TRBJ2-7; 7 positions agree with TRBD1. V lost 3 bases, J lost 0 bases, and 5 bases stayed unmatched. This CDR3 is built from 15 residues. CDR1 and CDR2 (germline): LNHDA, SQIVND (reference sequence). CDR3 loop: CASSIRDRPSYEQYF. In DNA, the CDR3 is TGTGCCAGTAGTATCCGGGACAGACCCTCCTACGAGCAGTACTTC.

There are a few counts of this clonotype. The CDR3 loop is CSATGRETQYF. The CDR3 DNA reads as TGCAGTGCTACCGGGAGGGAGACCCAGTACTTC. V usage is TRBV20-1 and J usage is TRBJ2-5; 7 nucleotides align to TRBD2. Germline-derived CDR1 and CDR2 are DFQATT and SNEGSKA (reference sequence). Losses at the gene ends were 4 bases for V and 5 bases for J; bases not matched to a gene: 1. CDR3 length: 11 residues.

The rearrangement joins TRBV12-5 to TRBJ2-2; a possible D gene is TRBD2 (5 bases). Deletions cut 4 bases from V and 4 bases from J, with 10 bases between. The germline CDR1 and CDR2 sequences are LGHNT and FRNRAP. The CDR3 has 14 amino acids. The CDR3 here is CASGSTNPTGELFF. The CDR3 DNA reads as TGTGCTAGTGGTTCGACTAACCCCACCGGGGAGCTGTTTTTT.

This clonotype was observed many times. The gene calls are TRBV20-1 and TRBJ2-7; 7 nucleotides line up with TRBD2. Germline V lookup: CDR1 DFQATT, CDR2 SNEGSKA (reference sequence). This CDR3 is 13 amino acids long. The trim removed 6 bases at V and 1 base at J, leaving 6 bases unmatched. This chain's CDR3 is CSAGGRDSYEQYF. The CDR3 DNA follows: TGCAGTGCCGGTGGGAGGGATTCCTACGAGCAGTACTTC.

This clonotype was recorded at least ten times. The chain joins TRBV27 to TRBJ1-1; maybe TRBD1 (6 bases). This CDR3 comprises 14 residues. CDR1 is MNHEY, CDR2 SMNVEV, per germline (reference sequence). Trimming removed 2 bases at V and 5 bases at J, with 12 bases between. This CDR3 reads CASSLEGGVTEAFF. CDR3 in DNA: TGTGCCAGCAGTTTAGAGGGGGGGGTGACTGAAGCTTTCTTT.

This chain uses TRBV6-2 or TRBV6-3 with TRBJ2-2, with 14 bases matching TRBD2. Germline values: CDR1 MNHEY, CDR2 SVGEGT. The CDR3 length is 15 residues. Unmatched junction bases numbered 5, after V lost 7 bases and J lost 7 bases. The chain's CDR3 is CASIGTSGRVGELFF. In DNA, the CDR3 is TGTGCCAGCATCGGGACTAGCGGGAGAGTCGGGGAGCTGTTTTTT.

The chain links TRBV28 to TRBJ2-7; TRBD2 matches at 10 bases. This CDR3 comprises 15 residues. Germline lookup yields CDR1 MDHEN and CDR2 SYDVKM. With 3 bases clipped from V and 5 bases from J, the junction kept 7 bases outside the gene matches. The CDR3: CASSLSGRADDEQYF. The CDR3 DNA reads as TGTGCCAGCAGTTTGAGCGGGAGGGCCGACGACGAGCAGTACTTC.

This clonotype was observed many times. V gene TRBV7-8 combines with J gene TRBJ2-1, with D perhaps matching TRBD2 (5 bases). V was clipped by 0 bases and J by 5 bases, with 14 bases between them. CDR3 length: 16 residues. Germline CDR1 reads SGHVS; CDR2 reads FQNEAQ. The chain's CDR3 is CASSLARIARNNEQFF. As DNA, the CDR3 is TGTGCCAGCAGCTTAGCGCGGATAGCGAGGAACAATGAGCAGTTCTTC.

This sequence joins TRBV27 and TRBJ1-2; D ambiguous. Trimming removed 10 bases at V and 7 bases at J, with 16 bases between. Germline V lookup: CDR1 MNHEY, CDR2 SMNVEV (reference sequence). CDR3 size: 12 residues. The CDR3 protein is CATFGPFGGYTF. The DNA of the CDR3 is TGTGCCACATTCGGGCCCTTCGGTGGCTACACCTTC.

This clonotype was counted only a few times. The chain employs TRBV2 and TRBJ2-7, with D perhaps TRBD1 or TRBD2 (5 bases each). The V and J ends lost 7 bases and 0 bases respectively, with 16 bases between them. The CDR3 is 15 residues long. Germline CDR1 and CDR2: SNHLY and FYNNEI. The CDR3 DNA is TGTGCCAGCAATTGGGACCACTCCGCCTCCTACGAGCAGTACTTC. Protein product: CASNWDHSASYEQYF. Full variable domain (remainder filled in from reference TRBV2 and TRBJ2-7): EPEVTQTPSHQVTQMGQEVILRCVPISNHLYFYWYRQILGQKVEFLVSFYNNEISEKSEIFDDQFSVERPDGSNFTLKIRSTKLEDSAMYFCASNWDHSASYEQYFGPGTRLTVT.

This chain links TRBV18 with TRBJ1-3; tentatively, D is TRBD1 (5 bases). From germline, CDR1 is KGHSH and CDR2 LQKENI. V gave up 0 bases and J gave up 4 bases, with 10 bases separating them. This CDR3 spans 15 amino acids. For the CDR3, the DNA is TGTGCCAGCTCACCACCAGGGGAGAAAGGAAACACCATATATTTT. Translation gives CASSPPGEKGNTIYF.

This clonotype has only a few counts. The chain uses TRBV20-1 and TRBJ1-3; unclear D gene. This CDR3 has 14 amino acids. V lost 0 bases and J 3 bases, leaving 9 bases between the germline ends. The V gene's germline CDR1 is DFQATT and CDR2 SNEGSKA (reference sequence). The CDR3 sequence is CSARDSAVGNTIYF. The CDR3 DNA reads TGCAGTGCTAGAGATAGCGCGGTTGGAAACACCATATATTTT.

This clonotype was counted ten times or more. A junction boundary mismatches the germline segment, possibly from a read error. The CDR3, as DNA: TGTGCTAGCAGCTTACAACAGGGGGGCGAGCAGTACTTC. It codes for CASSLQQGGEQYF. The chain combines TRBV7-7 with TRBJ2-7; 8 bases line up with TRBD1. CDR3 length equals 13 residues. Germline values: CDR1 SSHAT, CDR2 FNYEAQ (reference sequence).